This T cell receptor beta chain was obtained from a study of T cells in Graves' hyperthyroidism and ophthalmopathy. The study's findings and limits: Most clonotypes that expanded in the thyroid above 0.001 also showed up in blood.

V was shortened by 5 bases and J by 2 bases, with 13 bases between the two germline ends. CDR1 is MNHEY, CDR2 SMNVEV, per germline (reference sequence). This CDR3 region has 14 residues. This clonotype was observed at least ten times. Its antigen is not identified. Patients were excluded because of uncontrolled infection, other autoimmune disease, pregnancy or lactation. It was RNA transcripts that yielded the amplified TCR beta CDR3 regions. An initial round of RT-PCR targeting the TCR CDR3 relied on the HTBI primer set. MiXCR, run by TCRdb on the multiplex PCR reads, gives a single entry per CDR3 protein. The table has around 490,000 distinct CDR3 sequences, just under 20% seen once.

The sequence was collected from a man aged 35 to 55 with Graves' ophthalmopathy. The chain is built from TRBV27 and TRBJ2-7; TRBD1 is a possible D gene (6 bases). The sample taken for sequencing was blood. CDR3 amino acids: CASSQHRDTYEQYF. CDR3 sequence (DNA): TGTGCCAGCAGTCAACACAGGGATACCTACGAGCAGTACTTC.